These 7 T cell receptor beta chains share one sample of origin, sequenced in a study of OX40 agonist ivuxolimab in advanced cancers. Library construction relied on the immunoSEQ multiplex PCR assay. The table comes from immuneACCESS by way of TCRdb, which keeps in-frame sequences with V and J called. Part of the clones is missing from these tables; in studies checked, under half for an unresolved V gene and the rest for unknown reasons. The sample includes roughly 49,000 clones, with approximately 81% observed a single time. Of the sample, over 5% is held by the ten largest clones. The sequencing here drew on CD4+ or CD8+ T cells sorted from blood, taken in a trial of the OX40 agonist ivuxolimab. Receptors originate from an adult with an advanced solid tumor such as melanoma, head and neck, liver or kidney cancer.

V gene TRBV28 combines with J gene TRBJ2-1; 8 bases fit TRBD2. The CDR3 sequence is 15 residues long. Trimming removed 5 bases from V and 2 bases from J; junction bases left unmatched: 5. Germline V gives CDR1 MDHEN, CDR2 SYDVKM. CDR3 amino acids: CASSTGTSAYNEQFF. The CDR3 DNA reads TGTGCCAGCAGTACCGGGACTAGTGCCTACAATGAGCAGTTCTTC.

The J gene is TRBJ2-7, the V gene TRBV16; D is unclear. The V gene lost 2 bases and the J gene lost 7 bases, with 15 bases spanning the gap. CDR1 KGHSY and CDR2 FQNENV come from the germline V gene. There are 14 residues in the CDR3. CDR3 nucleotide sequence: TGTGCCAGCAGCCAACCCCTCGGCAGTTCTGAGCAGTACTTC. As protein: CASSQPLGSSEQYF.

The chain uses TRBV2 and TRBJ1-6, with TRBD1 matching over 10 bases. Germline V gene data show CDR1 as SNHLY and CDR2 as FYNNEI. The CDR3 totals 13 residues. Losses at the gene ends were 7 bases for V and 8 bases for J; bases not matched to a gene: 2. The CDR3 region has the DNA TGTGCCAGCAAAGGACAGGGGGATTCACCCCTCCACTTT. Its translation is CASKGQGDSPLHF.

This clone is a singleton in its sample. The chain carries TRBV9 and TRBJ1-1; D unresolved. The CDR3 runs to 14 residues. V was clipped by 0 bases and J by 5 bases, with 11 bases between them. Germline V gives CDR1 SGDLS, CDR2 YYNGEE. Here the CDR3 DNA reads TGTGCCAGCAGCGTAGAGGGCTTCGGGACTGAAGCTTTCTTT. Protein sequence: CASSVEGFGTEAFF.

J is TRBJ2-5 and V is TRBV14, with TRBD1 identical over 8 bases. After removal of 3 bases from V and 3 bases from J, the junction contained 9 bases not matched to a gene. The CDR3 is 16 amino acids. CDR1 is SGHDN, CDR2 FVKESK, per germline. The CDR3 loop is CASSQQPGQEEETQYF. DNA of the CDR3: TGTGCCAGCAGCCAGCAACCGGGACAGGAGGAAGAGACCCAGTACTTC.

This clone was seen more than once but under ten times. The CDR3 loop reads CASSGGDMETQYF. The CDR3 nucleotides read TGTGCCAGCAGCGGGGGAGACATGGAGACCCAGTACTTC. The chain is built from TRBV9 and TRBJ2-5; TRBD2 might be the D (5 bases). Per the germline V gene, CDR1 is SGDLS and CDR2 is YYNGEE. CDR3 length equals 13 residues. Trimming stripped 3 bases from V and 5 bases from J, with 11 bases between.

This chain connects TRBV6-5 to TRBJ1-5; D remains unclear. V lost 3 bases, J lost 5 bases, and 14 bases lay in between. Germline CDR1 MNHEY, CDR2 SVGAGI. The CDR3 runs 15 residues. CDR3 bases: TGTGCCAGCAGTTATGGGTCAGGCCCCGATCAGCCCCAGCATTTT. Amino acid sequence: CASSYGSGPDQPQHF.